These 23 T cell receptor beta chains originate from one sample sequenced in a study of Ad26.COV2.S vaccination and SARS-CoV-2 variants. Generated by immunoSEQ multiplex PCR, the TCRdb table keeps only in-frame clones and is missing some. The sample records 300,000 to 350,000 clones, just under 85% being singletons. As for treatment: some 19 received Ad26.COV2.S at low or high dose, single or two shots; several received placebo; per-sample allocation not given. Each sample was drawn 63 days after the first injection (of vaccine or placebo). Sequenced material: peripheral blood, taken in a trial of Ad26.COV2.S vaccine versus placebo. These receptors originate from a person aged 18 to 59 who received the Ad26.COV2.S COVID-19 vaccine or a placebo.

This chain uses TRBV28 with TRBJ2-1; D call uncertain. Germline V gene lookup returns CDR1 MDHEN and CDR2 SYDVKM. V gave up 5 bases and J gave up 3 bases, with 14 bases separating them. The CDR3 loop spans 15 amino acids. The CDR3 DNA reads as TGTGCCAGCAGTGAGCAGGTACACGACTACAATGAGCAGTTCTTC. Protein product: CASSEQVHDYNEQFF.

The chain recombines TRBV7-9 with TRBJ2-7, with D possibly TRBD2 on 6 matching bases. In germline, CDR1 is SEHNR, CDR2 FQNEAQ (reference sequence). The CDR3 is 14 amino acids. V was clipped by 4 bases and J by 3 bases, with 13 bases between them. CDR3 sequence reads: CASSSRQGGYEQYF. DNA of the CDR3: TGTGCCAGCAGCTCTCGGCAGGGAGGCTACGAGCAGTACTTC.

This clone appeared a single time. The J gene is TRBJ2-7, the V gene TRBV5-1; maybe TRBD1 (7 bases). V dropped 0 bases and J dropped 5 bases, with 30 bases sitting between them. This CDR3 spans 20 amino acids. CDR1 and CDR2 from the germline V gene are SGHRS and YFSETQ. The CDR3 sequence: CASSLVVASRRQGGTNEQYF. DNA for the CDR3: TGCGCCAGCAGCTTGGTCGTCGCCTCGCGCCGACAGGGAGGAACCAACGAGCAGTACTTC.

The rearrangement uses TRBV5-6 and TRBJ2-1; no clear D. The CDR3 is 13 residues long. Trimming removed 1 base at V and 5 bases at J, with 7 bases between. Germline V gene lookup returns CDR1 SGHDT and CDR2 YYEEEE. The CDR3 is CASSLTSDNEQFF. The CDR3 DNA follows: TGTGCCAGCAGCTTGACAAGTGACAATGAGCAGTTCTTC.

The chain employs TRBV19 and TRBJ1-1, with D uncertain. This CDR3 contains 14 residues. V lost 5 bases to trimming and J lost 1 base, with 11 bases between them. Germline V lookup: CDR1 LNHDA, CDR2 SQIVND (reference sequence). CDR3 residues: CASSPYKGNTEAFF. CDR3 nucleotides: TGTGCCAGTAGTCCCTATAAGGGGAACACTGAAGCTTTCTTT.

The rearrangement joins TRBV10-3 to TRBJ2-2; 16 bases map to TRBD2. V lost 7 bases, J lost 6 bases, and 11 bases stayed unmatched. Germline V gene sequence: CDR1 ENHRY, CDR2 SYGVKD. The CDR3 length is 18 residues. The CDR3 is CAITGGTSGGAVSGELFF. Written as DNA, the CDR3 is TGTGCCATCACCGGAGGGACTAGCGGGGGGGCGGTCTCCGGGGAGCTGTTTTTT.

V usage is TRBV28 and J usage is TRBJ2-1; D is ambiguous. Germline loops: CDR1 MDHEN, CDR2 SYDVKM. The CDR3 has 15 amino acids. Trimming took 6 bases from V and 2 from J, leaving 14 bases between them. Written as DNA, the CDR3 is TGTGCCAGCAGCCCCGGAGAGATTACCTACAATGAGCAGTTCTTC. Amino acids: CASSPGEITYNEQFF.

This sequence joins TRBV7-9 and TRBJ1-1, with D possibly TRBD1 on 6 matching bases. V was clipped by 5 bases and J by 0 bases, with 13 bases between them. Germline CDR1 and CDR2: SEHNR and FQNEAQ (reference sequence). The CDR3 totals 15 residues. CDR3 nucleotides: TGTGCCAGCAGCCCCGGGGGGGGGCTGAACACTGAAGCTTTCTTT. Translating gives CASSPGGGLNTEAFF. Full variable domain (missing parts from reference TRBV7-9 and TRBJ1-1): DTGVSQNPRHKITKRGQNVTFRCDPISEHNRLYWYRQTLGQGPEFLTYFQNEAQLEKSRLLSDRFSAERPKGSFSTLEIQRTEQGDSAMYLCASSPGGGLNTEAFFGQGTRLTVV.

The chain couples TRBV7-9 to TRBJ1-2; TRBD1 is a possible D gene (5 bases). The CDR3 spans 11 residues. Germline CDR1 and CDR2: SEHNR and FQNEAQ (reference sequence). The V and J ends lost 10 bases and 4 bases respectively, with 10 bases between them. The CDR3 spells CATLTVYGYTF. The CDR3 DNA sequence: TGTGCCACCCTGACAGTCTATGGCTACACCTTC.

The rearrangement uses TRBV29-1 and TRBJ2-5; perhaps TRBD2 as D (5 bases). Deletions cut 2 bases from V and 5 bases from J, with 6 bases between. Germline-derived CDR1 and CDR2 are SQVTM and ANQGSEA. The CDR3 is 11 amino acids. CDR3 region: CSVESGETQYF. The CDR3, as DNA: TGCAGCGTTGAATCGGGGGAGACCCAGTACTTC. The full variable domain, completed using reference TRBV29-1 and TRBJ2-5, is SAVISQKPSRDICQRGTSLTIQCQVDSQVTMMFWYRQQPGQSLTLIATANQGSEATYESGFVIDKFPISRPNLTFSTLTVSNMSPEDSSIYLCSVESGETQYFGPGTRLLVL.

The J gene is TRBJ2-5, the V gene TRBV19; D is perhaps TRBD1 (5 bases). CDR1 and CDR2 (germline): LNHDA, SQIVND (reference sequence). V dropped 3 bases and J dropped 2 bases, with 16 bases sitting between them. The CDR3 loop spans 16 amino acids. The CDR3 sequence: CASSMGTGLDQETQYF. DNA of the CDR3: TGTGCCAGTAGTATGGGAACAGGTTTAGATCAAGAGACCCAGTACTTC. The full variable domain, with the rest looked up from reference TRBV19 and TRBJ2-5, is DGGITQSPKYLFRKEGQNVTLSCEQNLNHDAMYWYRQDPGQGLRLIYYSQIVNDFQKGDIAEGYSVSREKKESFPLTVTSAQKNPTAFYLCASSMGTGLDQETQYFGPGTRLLVL.

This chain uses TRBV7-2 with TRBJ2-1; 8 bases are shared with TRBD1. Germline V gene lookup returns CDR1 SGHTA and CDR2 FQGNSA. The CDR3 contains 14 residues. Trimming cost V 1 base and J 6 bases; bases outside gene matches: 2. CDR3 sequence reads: CASSLVQGANEQFF. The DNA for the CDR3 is TGTGCCAGCAGCTTAGTCCAGGGGGCCAATGAGCAGTTCTTC.

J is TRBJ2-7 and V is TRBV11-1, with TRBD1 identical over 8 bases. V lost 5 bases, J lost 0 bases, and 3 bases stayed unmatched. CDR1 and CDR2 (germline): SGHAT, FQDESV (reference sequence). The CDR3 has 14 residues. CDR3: CASSTGTGSYEQYF. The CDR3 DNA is TGTGCCAGCAGCACCGGGACAGGCTCCTACGAGCAGTACTTC. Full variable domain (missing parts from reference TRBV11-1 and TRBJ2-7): EAEVAQSPRYKITEKSQAVAFWCDPISGHATLYWYRQILGQGPELLVQFQDESVVDDSQLPKDRFSAERLKGVDSTLKIQPAELGDSAMYLCASSTGTGSYEQYFGPGTRLTVT.

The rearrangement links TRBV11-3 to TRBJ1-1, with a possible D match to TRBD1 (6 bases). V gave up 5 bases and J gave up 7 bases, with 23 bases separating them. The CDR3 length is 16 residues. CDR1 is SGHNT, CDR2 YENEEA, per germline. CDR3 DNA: TGTGCCAGCAGCCCACTGTGGGGGCGGGAACAAGTTGAAGCTTTCTTT. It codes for CASSPLWGREQVEAFF.

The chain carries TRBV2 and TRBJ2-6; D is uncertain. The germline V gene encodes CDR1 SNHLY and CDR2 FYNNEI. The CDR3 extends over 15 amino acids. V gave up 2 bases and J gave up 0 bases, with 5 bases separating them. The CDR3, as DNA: TGTGCCAGCAGTGAACTCCCCTCTGGGGCCAACGTCCTGACTTTC. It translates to CASSELPSGANVLTF.

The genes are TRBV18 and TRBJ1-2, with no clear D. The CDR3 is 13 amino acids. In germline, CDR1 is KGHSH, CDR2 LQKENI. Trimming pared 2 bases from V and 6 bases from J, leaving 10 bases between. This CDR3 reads CASSPNSLDGYTF. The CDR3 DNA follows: TGTGCCAGCTCACCAAATAGCTTGGATGGCTACACCTTC. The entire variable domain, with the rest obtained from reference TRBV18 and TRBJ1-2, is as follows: NAGVMQNPRHLVRRRGQEARLRCSPMKGHSHVYWYRQLPEEGLKFMVYLQKENIIDESGMPKERFSAEFPKEGPSILRIQQVVRGDSAAYFCASSPNSLDGYTFGSGTRLTVV.

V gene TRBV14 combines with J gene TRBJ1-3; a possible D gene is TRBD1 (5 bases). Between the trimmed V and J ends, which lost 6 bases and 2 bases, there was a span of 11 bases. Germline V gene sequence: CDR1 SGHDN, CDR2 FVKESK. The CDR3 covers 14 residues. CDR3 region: CASSPHRTGNTIYF. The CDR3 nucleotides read TGTGCCAGCAGTCCACACAGGACTGGAAACACCATATATTTT.

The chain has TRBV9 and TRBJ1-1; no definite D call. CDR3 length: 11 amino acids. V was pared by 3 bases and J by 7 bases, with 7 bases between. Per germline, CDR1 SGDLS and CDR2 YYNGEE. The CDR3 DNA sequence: TGTGCCAGCAGCGCGGGATATGAAGCTTTCTTT. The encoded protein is CASSAGYEAFF. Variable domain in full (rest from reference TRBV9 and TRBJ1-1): DSGVTQTPKHLITATGQRVTLRCSPRSGDLSVYWYQQSLDQGLQFLIQYYNGEERAKGNILERFSAQQFPDLHSELNLSSLELGDSALYFCASSAGYEAFFGQGTRLTVV.

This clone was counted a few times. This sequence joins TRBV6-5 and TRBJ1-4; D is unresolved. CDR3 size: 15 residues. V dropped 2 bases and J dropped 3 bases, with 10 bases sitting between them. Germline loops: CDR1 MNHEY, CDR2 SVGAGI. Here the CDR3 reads CASSYSRGANEKLFF. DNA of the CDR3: TGTGCCAGCAGTTACAGTCGGGGTGCTAATGAAAAACTGTTTTTT.

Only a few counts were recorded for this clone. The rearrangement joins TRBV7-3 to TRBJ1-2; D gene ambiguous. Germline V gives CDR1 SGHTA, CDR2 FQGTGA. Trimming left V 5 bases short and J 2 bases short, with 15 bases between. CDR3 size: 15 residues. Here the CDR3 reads CASSRIRRENYGYTF. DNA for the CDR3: TGTGCCAGCAGCCGGATCCGACGGGAGAACTATGGCTACACCTTC. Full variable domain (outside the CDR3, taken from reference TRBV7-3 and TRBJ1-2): GAGVSQTPSNKVTEKGKYVELRCDPISGHTALYWYRQSLGQGPEFLIYFQGTGAADDSGLPNDRFFAVRPEGSVSTLKIQRTERGDSAVYLCASSRIRRENYGYTFGSGTRLTVV.

In DNA form, the CDR3 reads TGCGCCAGCAGCTTGGGACAGGGGACTTATGGCTACACCTTC. Translated, it gives CASSLGQGTYGYTF. This chain connects TRBV5-1 to TRBJ1-2; 8 bases line up with TRBD1. V shed 0 bases and J 5 bases; nucleotides not matched to a gene: 3. From germline, CDR1 is SGHRS and CDR2 YFSETQ. The CDR3 totals 14 residues.

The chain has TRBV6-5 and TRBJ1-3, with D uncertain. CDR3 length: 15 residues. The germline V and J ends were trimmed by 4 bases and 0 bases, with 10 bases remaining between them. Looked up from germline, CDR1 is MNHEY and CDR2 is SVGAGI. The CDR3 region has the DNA TGTGCCAGCAGTTCCTTTGGGATCTCTGGAAACACCATATATTTT. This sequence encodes CASSSFGISGNTIYF.

The CDR3 here is CASGLKGGGGVGELFF. The DNA of the CDR3 is TGTGCCAGCGGTTTAAAGGGAGGGGGCGGCGTCGGGGAGCTGTTTTTT. V usage is TRBV6-5 and J usage is TRBJ2-2, with D possibly being TRBD1 or TRBD2 (7 bases each). CDR1 and CDR2 from the germline V gene are MNHEY and SVGAGI. The CDR3 is 16 amino acids. V lost 8 bases to trimming and J lost 7 bases, with 23 bases between them.